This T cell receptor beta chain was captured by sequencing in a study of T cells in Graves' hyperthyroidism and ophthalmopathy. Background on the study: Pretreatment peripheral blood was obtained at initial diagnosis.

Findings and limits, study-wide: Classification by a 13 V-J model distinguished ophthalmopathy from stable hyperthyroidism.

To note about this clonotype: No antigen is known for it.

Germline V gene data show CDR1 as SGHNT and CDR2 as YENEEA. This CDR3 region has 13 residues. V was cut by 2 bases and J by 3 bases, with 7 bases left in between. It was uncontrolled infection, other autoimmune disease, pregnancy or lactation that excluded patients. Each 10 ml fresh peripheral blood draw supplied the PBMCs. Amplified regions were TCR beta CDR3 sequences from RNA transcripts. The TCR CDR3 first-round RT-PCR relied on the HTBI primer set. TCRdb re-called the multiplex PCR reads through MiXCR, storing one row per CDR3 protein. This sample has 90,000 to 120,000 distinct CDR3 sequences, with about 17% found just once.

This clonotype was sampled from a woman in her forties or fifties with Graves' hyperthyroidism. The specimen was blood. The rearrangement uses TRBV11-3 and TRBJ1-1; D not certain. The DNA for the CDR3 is TGTGCCAGCAGCTTATCAGCATACACTGAAGCTTTCTTT. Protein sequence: CASSLSAYTEAFF.